This T cell receptor beta chain was sequenced in a study of PD-L1 blockade in urothelial cancer. The sample's time point: peripheral blood 6 weeks after treatment start. Patients had locally advanced or metastatic urothelial carcinoma. Samples spanned pretreatment and treatment, with 1 to 8 time points per patient. The CDR3 is made up of 14 amino acids. Per germline, CDR1 LGHNA and CDR2 YNFKEQ. After removal of 2 bases from V and 3 bases from J, the junction contained 0 bases not matched to a gene. Sequencing used immunoSEQ multiplex PCR; TCRdb keeps in-frame clones, though not all of them. In the table there are roughly 120,000 clones, approximately 90% of which are singletons.

The source of this sequence is a man aged 55-75 years with urothelial cancer. Specimen: PBMCs, collected around atezolizumab (anti-PD-L1) treatment. This chain connects TRBV4-2 to TRBJ2-5; 10 bases align to TRBD2. CDR3 sequence: CASSQTSGEETQYF. The CDR3 bases are TGTGCCAGCAGCCAAACTAGCGGGGAAGAGACCCAGTACTTC.